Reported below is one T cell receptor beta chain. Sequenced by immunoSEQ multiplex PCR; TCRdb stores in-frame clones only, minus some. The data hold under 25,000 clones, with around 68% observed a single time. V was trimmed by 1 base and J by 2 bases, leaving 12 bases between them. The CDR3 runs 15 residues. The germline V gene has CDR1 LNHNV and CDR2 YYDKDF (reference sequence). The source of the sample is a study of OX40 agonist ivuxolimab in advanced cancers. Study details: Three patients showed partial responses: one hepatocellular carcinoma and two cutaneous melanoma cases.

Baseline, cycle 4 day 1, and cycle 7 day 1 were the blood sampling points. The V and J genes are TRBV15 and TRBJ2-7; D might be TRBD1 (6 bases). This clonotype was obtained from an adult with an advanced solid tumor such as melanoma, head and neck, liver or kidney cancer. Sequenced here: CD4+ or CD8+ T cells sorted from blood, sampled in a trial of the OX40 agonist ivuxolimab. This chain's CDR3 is CATSRVAGDPYEQYF. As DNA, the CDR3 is TGTGCCACCAGCAGAGTGGCAGGGGACCCCTACGAGCAGTACTTC.